This T cell receptor (beta chain) is drawn from a study of T-cell reconstitution after alpha-beta-depleted transplantation in children. A TCRbeta library incorporating unique molecular identifiers was prepared. A single record per CDR3 protein comes from TCRdb applying MiXCR to the PCR reads. The sample holds some 120,000 distinct CDR3 sequences, 10% seen once. Overall study findings and caveats: T-cell numbers and diversity one year post-transplant derived largely from freshly generated T cells. Several hundred expanded graft clones reportedly supplied alpha-beta T cells about two months after transplant.

This clonotype was picked up a small number of times. Antigen unknown. Germline V CDR1 and CDR2: SGHRS, YFSETQ. The length of the CDR3 is 15 residues. The V end lost 1 base, the J end lost 4 bases, and 11 bases lay between the germline ends. The input for sequencing was PBMCs, taken before TCRalphabeta/CD19-depleted stem cell transplant. The TCR originated in a boy younger than 10 with acute lymphoblastic leukemia, due to receive a stem cell transplant. This chain uses TRBV5-1 with TRBJ1-4, with D possibly TRBD1 on 6 matching bases. CDR3 sequence (DNA): TGCGCCAGCAGCTTGACCCAGGGGAATAATGAAAAACTGTTTTTT. Encoded protein: CASSLTQGNNEKLFF. The variable domain in full, completed from reference TRBV5-1 and TRBJ1-4, reads KAGVTQTPRYLIKTRGQQVTLSCSPISGHRSVSWYQQTPGQGLQFLFEYFSETQRNKGNFPGRFSGRQFSNSRSEMNVSTLELGDSALYLCASSLTQGNNEKLFFGSGTQLSVL.